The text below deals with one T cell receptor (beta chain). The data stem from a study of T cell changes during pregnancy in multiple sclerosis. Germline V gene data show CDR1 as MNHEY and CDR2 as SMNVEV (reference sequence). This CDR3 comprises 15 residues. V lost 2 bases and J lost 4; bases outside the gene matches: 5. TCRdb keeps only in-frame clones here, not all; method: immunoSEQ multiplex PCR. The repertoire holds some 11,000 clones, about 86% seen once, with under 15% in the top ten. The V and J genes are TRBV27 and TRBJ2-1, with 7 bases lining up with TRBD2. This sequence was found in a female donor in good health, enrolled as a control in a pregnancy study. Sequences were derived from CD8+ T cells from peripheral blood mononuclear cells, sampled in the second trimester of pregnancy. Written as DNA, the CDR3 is TGTGCCAGCAGTTTAGACGGGGGGACTTACAATGAGCAGTTCTTC. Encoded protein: CASSLDGGTYNEQFF.